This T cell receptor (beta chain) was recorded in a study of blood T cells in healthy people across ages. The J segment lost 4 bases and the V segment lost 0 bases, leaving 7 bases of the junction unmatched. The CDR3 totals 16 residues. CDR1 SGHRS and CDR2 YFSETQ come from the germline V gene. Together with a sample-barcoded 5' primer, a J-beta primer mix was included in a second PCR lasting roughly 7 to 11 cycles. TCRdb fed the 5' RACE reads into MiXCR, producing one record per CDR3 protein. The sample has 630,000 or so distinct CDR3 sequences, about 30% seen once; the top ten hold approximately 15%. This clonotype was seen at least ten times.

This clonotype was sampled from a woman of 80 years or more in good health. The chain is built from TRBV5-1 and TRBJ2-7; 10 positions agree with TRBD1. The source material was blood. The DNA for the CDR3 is TGCGCCAGCAGCTTGGCCGGAGGACAGGGGGTTTACGAGCAGTACTTC. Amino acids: CASSLAGGQGVYEQYF.